The 9 T cell receptor beta chains reported below all come from one sample, sequenced in a study of shared clonotypes between healthy human individuals. The protocol was immunoSEQ multiplex PCR, while the TCRdb copy is restricted to in-frame clones and leaves out a portion. The sample contains roughly 2.2 million clones, about 92% of which appear only once. The sample taken for sequencing was naive CD4+ T cells from PBMCs. Subset noted: CD45RA+ positively selected. The receptors derive from a man aged 18 to 35 in good health. Some clones in this sample may be carry-over from other donors' samples.

This chain joins TRBV5-1 and TRBJ1-1; tentatively, D is TRBD1 (5 bases). CDR3 size: 12 residues. The germline V gene has CDR1 SGHRS and CDR2 YFSETQ. Between the trimmed V and J ends, which lost 4 bases and 11 bases, there was a span of 15 bases. The CDR3 spells CASSLGDRGAFF. CDR3 coding DNA: TGCGCCAGCAGCCTGGGGGACCGCGGCGCTTTCTTT. The complete variable domain, with remaining parts taken from reference TRBV5-1 and TRBJ1-1, reads KAGVTQTPRYLIKTRGQQVTLSCSPISGHRSVSWYQQTPGQGLQFLFEYFSETQRNKGNFPGRFSGRQFSNSRSEMNVSTLELGDSALYLCASSLGDRGAFFGQGTRLTVV.

There are a few counts of this clone. J is TRBJ2-2 and V is TRBV5-1, with 7 bases that match TRBD1. The CDR3 covers 18 residues. Per the germline V gene, CDR1 is SGHRS and CDR2 is YFSETQ. Unmatched junction bases numbered 20, after V lost 6 bases and J lost 6 bases. The CDR3: CASTTLPSAGGGSGELFF. As DNA, the CDR3 is TGCGCCAGCACCACCCTCCCCTCGGCAGGGGGTGGTTCCGGGGAGCTGTTTTTT.

The rearrangement uses TRBV7-2 and TRBJ2-7, with TRBD1 identical over 7 bases. The V gene end was trimmed by 3 bases and the J gene end by 0 bases; junction bases not matched to a gene: 8. Looked up from germline, CDR1 is SGHTA and CDR2 is FQGNSA. The CDR3 is made up of 16 amino acids. DNA for the CDR3: TGTGCCAGCAGCTTTCTGACAGGGCGGAGCTCCTACGAGCAGTACTTC. This codes for CASSFLTGRSSYEQYF.

The chain has TRBV11-2 and TRBJ2-7; D unclear. Germline V CDR1 and CDR2: SGHAT, FQNNGV. Trimming stripped 3 bases from V and 6 bases from J, with 12 bases between. CDR3 length: 13 residues. The chain's CDR3 is CASSFPNLPEQYF. DNA of the CDR3: TGTGCCAGCAGCTTTCCAAACCTGCCCGAGCAGTACTTC.

V is TRBV28 and J is TRBJ2-3; TRBD2 matches at 11 bases. Trimming cost V 0 bases and J 1 base; bases outside gene matches: 12. The CDR3 length is 20 residues. The germline V gene encodes CDR1 MDHEN and CDR2 SYDVKM. CDR3 protein: CASSLWGSGRAYSGTDTQYF. For the CDR3, the DNA is TGTGCCAGCAGTTTATGGGGTAGCGGGAGGGCCTACTCGGGCACAGATACGCAGTATTTT.

This clone is a singleton in its sample. This chain links TRBV4-2 with TRBJ2-1, with 11 bases lining up with TRBD1. CDR3 length: 16 residues. After removal of 3 bases from V and 7 bases from J, the junction contained 8 bases not matched to a gene. Germline loops: CDR1 LGHNA, CDR2 YNFKEQ. The CDR3 nucleotides are TGTGCCAGCAGCCACTCCGGGACAGGGGGTACAAATGAGCAGTTCTTC. This encodes CASSHSGTGGTNEQFF.

The genes are TRBV4-3 and TRBJ1-1; D remains ambiguous. There are 15 residues in the CDR3. The ends were cut back, 0 bases at V and 4 bases at J, with 12 bases in the middle. Germline CDR1 is LGHNA and CDR2 is YSLEER. Here the CDR3 reads CASSQDGGRGTEAFF. CDR3 nucleotide sequence: TGCGCCAGCAGCCAAGATGGCGGCCGCGGCACTGAAGCTTTCTTT.

This clone was counted a single time. The genes are TRBV6-1 and TRBJ2-1; D is possibly TRBD1 (5 bases). The V and J ends lost 3 bases and 3 bases respectively, with 9 bases between them. The CDR3 loop spans 14 amino acids. Germline V gene lookup returns CDR1 MNHNS and CDR2 SASEGT. DNA for the CDR3: TGTGCCAGCAGTGACCCAGGGAACTACAATGAGCAGTTCTTC. Residues: CASSDPGNYNEQFF.

The J gene is TRBJ2-7, the V gene TRBV27; TRBD2 matches 7 bases. The CDR3 is 14 residues long. Germline CDR1 MNHEY, CDR2 SMNVEV (reference sequence). The V segment lost 9 bases and the J segment 7 bases; nucleotides outside the gene matches: 15. CDR3 in DNA: TGTGCCAGTTCCAAACTAGCGATCTCGGGAGAGCAGTACTTC. Amino acids: CASSKLAISGEQYF.